This note documents a single TCR beta chain sequence. What this receptor recognizes is not known. No qualities accompany the bases; no much larger clone lies one base away. The sample is drawn from a study of T cell repertoires in cytomegalovirus infection (dated by TCRdb to about 2019). About the investigation overall: Because public TCR beta signatures pointed to carriage of CMV infection together with the matching HLA type, the HLA type of each donor mattered for the analysis. What the authors observed across the whole study: In the ex vivo response, HLA-C-restricted CMV-specific TCR beta clonotypes were dominant, and in two of eight donors the single most frequent clonotype came from this HLA-C-restricted group. Carriers of CMV infection plus the relevant HLA type were discriminated by the cumulative frequency of public TCR beta family members in the study cohort and in an independent approximately 350-donor cohort.

The data were produced on an Illumina HiSeq 1500. The public reads were quality trimmed at Q25 with fastp and then assembled into clones with MiXCR by TCRdb, keeping productive beta chains. CDR3 protein sequences are deduplicated, and each keeps its most common genes and DNA. The sample contains around 240,000 distinct CDR3 sequences, roughly 23% of them found a single time. Together, the top ten hold 18% of the sample. CDR1 and CDR2 are drawn from the germline V gene: SNHLY, FYNNEI. Clipping removes 8 bases from V and 1 base from J, with 8 as the unmatched junction base count. The CDR3 has 15 amino acids, counting the end cysteine and phenylalanine. The entry retains the CDR3 DNA only, 45 bases that are in frame from base 1.

Specimen: CD8+ T cells from PBMCs. The chain is assembled from TRBV2 and TRBJ2-4, with 7 bases matching TRBD2. The receptor was derived from a human donor in good health (CMV status not recorded). Some clones in this sample may be carry-over from other donors' samples. The CDR3 reads as follows: CASRPLGGAKNIQYF. The DNA sequence is TGTGCCAGCCGGCCGTTGGGGGGGGCCAAAAACATTCAGTACTTC.